The T cell receptor (beta chain) under discussion was sequenced for a study of T cell changes during pregnancy in multiple sclerosis. Germline V gives CDR1 MNHNY, CDR2 SVGAGI (reference sequence). Trimming pared 2 bases from V and 5 bases from J, leaving 13 bases between. This CDR3 is 15 amino acids long. Using immunoSEQ multiplex PCR, the repertoire was profiled, and TCRdb retains in-frame clones only, with some absent. The table shows around 96,000 clones, with 85% to 95% occurring only once. The V call is TRBV6-6, the J call TRBJ1-5; D is perhaps TRBD1 (6 bases). Here the sequenced sample was peripheral blood, taken in the first trimester of pregnancy. This sequence was found in a female donor with multiple sclerosis, enrolled in a pregnancy study. The CDR3 DNA reads as TGTGCCAGCAGTTACCTGAAGGGGGGGGATCAGCCCCAGCATTTT. As protein: CASSYLKGGDQPQHF.